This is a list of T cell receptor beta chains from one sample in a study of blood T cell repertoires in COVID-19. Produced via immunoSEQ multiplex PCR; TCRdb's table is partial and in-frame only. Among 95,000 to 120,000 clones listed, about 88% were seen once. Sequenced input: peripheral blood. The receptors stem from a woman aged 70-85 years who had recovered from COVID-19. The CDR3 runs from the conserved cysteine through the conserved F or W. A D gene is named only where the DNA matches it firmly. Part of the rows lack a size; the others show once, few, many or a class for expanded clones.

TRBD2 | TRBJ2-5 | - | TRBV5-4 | CASTSGLVGETQYF | TGTGCCAGCACCTCGGGACTAGTCGGAGAGACCCAGTACTTC
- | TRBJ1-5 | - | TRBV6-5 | CASSIYSGSNQPQHF | TGTGCCAGCAGTATCTACAGTGGTAGCAATCAGCCCCAGCATTTT
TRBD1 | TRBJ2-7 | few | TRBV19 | CASSIDLWTGVHEQYF | TGTGCCAGTAGTATAGATCTTTGGACAGGGGTTCACGAGCAGTACTTC
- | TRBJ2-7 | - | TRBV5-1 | CASRMEGASYEQYF | TGCGCCAGCAGGATGGAGGGGGCGTCCTACGAGCAGTACTTC
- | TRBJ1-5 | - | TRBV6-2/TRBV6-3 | CASSVDSNQPQHF | TGTGCCAGCAGCGTAGATAGCAATCAGCCCCAGCATTTT
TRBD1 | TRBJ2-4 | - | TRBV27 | CASSPDRVKNIQYF | TGTGCCAGCAGCCCCGACAGGGTCAAAAACATTCAGTACTTC
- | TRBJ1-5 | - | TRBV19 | CASSESQGRGQPQHF | TGTGCCAGTAGTGAATCTCAGGGTAGGGGTCAGCCCCAGCATTTT
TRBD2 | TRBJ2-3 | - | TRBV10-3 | CAIREIAGGDTQYF | TGTGCCATCAGAGAAATAGCGGGGGGAGATACGCAGTATTTT
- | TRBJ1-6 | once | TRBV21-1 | CASSKVVGGVTYNSPLHF | TGTGCCAGCAGCAAAGTGGTAGGGGGGGTCACCTATAATTCACCCCTCCACTTT
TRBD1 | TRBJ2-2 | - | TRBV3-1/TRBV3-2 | CASSRGQGVTGELFF | TGTGCCAGCAGCCGGGGGCAGGGGGTAACCGGGGAGCTGTTTTTT
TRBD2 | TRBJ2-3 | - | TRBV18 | CASSPGLAGFADTQYF | TGTGCCAGCTCACCGGGACTAGCGGGATTTGCAGATACGCAGTATTTT
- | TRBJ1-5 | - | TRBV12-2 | CASRLGRPGQGDQPQHF | TGTGCAAGTCGCTTAGGCCGGCCGGGACAGGGGGATCAGCCCCAGCATTTT
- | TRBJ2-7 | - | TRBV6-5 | CASSYSGAGEQYF | TGTGCCAGCAGTTACTCCGGCGCGGGGGAGCAGTACTTC
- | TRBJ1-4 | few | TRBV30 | CAWSGSGVNEKLFF | TGTGCCTGGAGTGGCTCAGGGGTAAATGAAAAACTGTTTTTT
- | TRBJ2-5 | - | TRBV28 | CASSLDRDYQETQYF | TGTGCCAGCAGTTTAGACCGGGACTACCAAGAGACCCAGTACTTC
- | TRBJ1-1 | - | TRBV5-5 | CASSLVGGATINTEAFF | TGTGCCAGCAGCTTGGTAGGGGGTGCGACCATTAACACTGAAGCTTTCTTT
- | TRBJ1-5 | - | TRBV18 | CASSPGHGDQPQHF | TGTGCCAGCTCGCCCGGACACGGTGATCAGCCCCAGCATTTT
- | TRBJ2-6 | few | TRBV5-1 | CASSGGNSGANVLTF | TGCGCCAGCAGCGGGGGGAACTCTGGGGCCAACGTCCTGACTTTC
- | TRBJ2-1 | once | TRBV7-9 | CASSLALTRGDNEQFF | TGTGCCAGCAGCTTAGCGCTGACCAGGGGGGACAATGAGCAGTTCTTC
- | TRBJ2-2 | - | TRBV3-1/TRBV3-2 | CASSPRTLALGELFF | TGTGCCAGCAGCCCCCGGACTCTAGCGCTCGGGGAGCTGTTTTTT
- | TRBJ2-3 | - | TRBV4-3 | CASSQGTRGGDTQYF | TGCGCCAGCAGCCAAGGGACTAGGGGGGGGGATACGCAGTATTTT
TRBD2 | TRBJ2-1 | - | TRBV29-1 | CSVESFAGVYNEQFF | TGCAGCGTTGAATCATTCGCGGGGGTTTACAATGAGCAGTTCTTC
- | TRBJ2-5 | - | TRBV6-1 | CASSEAQWSGDETQYF | TGTGCCAGCAGTGAAGCGCAATGGTCGGGGGACGAGACCCAGTACTTC
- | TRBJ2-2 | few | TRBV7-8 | CASSPDGELFF | TGTGCCAGCAGCCCAGACGGGGAGCTGTTTTTT
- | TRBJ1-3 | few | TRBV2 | CASQRDSGNTIYF | TGTGCCAGCCAGAGGGATTCTGGAAACACCATATATTTT
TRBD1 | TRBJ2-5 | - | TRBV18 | CASSPGQGAQYF | TGTGCCAGCTCTCCAGGACAGGGGGCCCAGTACTTC
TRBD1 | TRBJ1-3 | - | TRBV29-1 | CSTGAGNTIYF | TGCAGCACAGGGGCTGGAAACACCATATATTTT
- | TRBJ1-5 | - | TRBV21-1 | CASSTSGVSSQQPQHF | TGTGCCAGCAGCACTTCGGGAGTTAGTTCCCAACAGCCCCAGCATTTT